The rows below give T cell receptor beta chains drawn from one sample of a study of early T cells in non-severe SARS-CoV-2 infection. TCRdb ran MiXCR on the 5' RACE reads and lists one entry per CDR3 protein. This sample has over 45,000 distinct CDR3 sequences; 5% to 7.5% occur once, and the top ten carry roughly 5%. Specimen: whole blood, collected at baseline. The source is an adult who was a healthcare worker with PCR-confirmed SARS-CoV-2 infection or an uninfected control (not recorded which). Both conserved end residues are part of each CDR3. A D gene is named only where the DNA matches it firmly. For some rows the clone size is stated as once, few or many, or as a class when expanded; others skip it.

cdr3_nt: TGCGCCAGCAGCCAGGGACGGGACAGGTTCTCCTACGAGCAGTACTTC
cdr3_aa: CASSQGRDRFSYEQYF
d_call: TRBD1
cdr3_length: 16
j_call: TRBJ2-7
v_call: TRBV4-3
clone_size: many

cdr3_nt: TGTGCCAGCTCACCACGACAGTTCCAGACCCAGTACTTC
cdr3_aa: CASSPRQFQTQYF
d_call: -
cdr3_length: 13
j_call: TRBJ2-5
v_call: TRBV18
clone_size: few

cdr3_nt: TGTGCCAGCAGCCGCTGGGCCCTTCTCCCGGAGGGCTACACCTTC
cdr3_aa: CASSRWALLPEGYTF
d_call: -
cdr3_length: 15
j_call: TRBJ1-2
v_call: TRBV9
clone_size: many

cdr3_nt: TGCAGTGCCTCCCCGCGGGTTCAAGAGACCCAGTACTTC
cdr3_aa: CSASPRVQETQYF
d_call: -
cdr3_length: 13
j_call: TRBJ2-5
v_call: TRBV20-1
clone_size: few

cdr3_nt: TGTGCCAGCAGCCGGGACAGGGTTGTGGATGAGCAGTTCTTC
cdr3_aa: CASSRDRVVDEQFF
d_call: TRBD1
cdr3_length: 14
j_call: TRBJ2-1
v_call: TRBV5-5
clone_size: -

cdr3_nt: TGTGCCAGCTCACCACCGGGCCCGGTGAACACTGAAGCTTTCTTT
cdr3_aa: CASSPPGPVNTEAFF
d_call: -
cdr3_length: 15
j_call: TRBJ1-1
v_call: TRBV18
clone_size: many

cdr3_nt: TGTGCCAGCAGCTCTACCAGTGGTCGGGAGCAGTACTTC
cdr3_aa: CASSSTSGREQYF
d_call: -
cdr3_length: 13
j_call: TRBJ2-7
v_call: TRBV7-2
clone_size: many

cdr3_nt: TGTGCCAGCAGCTTCGCGACCCAACCAGGGGAGACCCAGTACTTC
cdr3_aa: CASSFATQPGETQYF
d_call: -
cdr3_length: 15
j_call: TRBJ2-5
v_call: TRBV13
clone_size: -

cdr3_nt: TGTGCCAGTAGTATAGGAGGTAGGAATTCACCCCTCCACTTT
cdr3_aa: CASSIGGRNSPLHF
d_call: -
cdr3_length: 14
j_call: TRBJ1-6
v_call: TRBV19
clone_size: few

cdr3_nt: TGTGCCAGCTCACCGGCGGGTCAAAAAGAGACCCAGTACTTC
cdr3_aa: CASSPAGQKETQYF
d_call: -
cdr3_length: 14
j_call: TRBJ2-5
v_call: TRBV18
clone_size: few

cdr3_nt: TGTGCCAGCAGTTTATCGATGACTCCATCCTCGGGGGAGCAGTACTTC
cdr3_aa: CASSLSMTPSSGEQYF
d_call: -
cdr3_length: 16
j_call: TRBJ2-7
v_call: TRBV27
clone_size: -

cdr3_nt: TGTGCCTGGGAGGTTGCAGATACGCAGTATTTT
cdr3_aa: CAWEVADTQYF
d_call: -
cdr3_length: 11
j_call: TRBJ2-3
v_call: TRBV30
clone_size: few

cdr3_nt: TGTGCCATCAGCCCCGACAGGACCAACACTGAAGCTTTCTTT
cdr3_aa: CAISPDRTNTEAFF
d_call: -
cdr3_length: 14
j_call: TRBJ1-1
v_call: TRBV10-3
clone_size: few

cdr3_nt: TGTGCCAGCAGCTTTCCTGGGGCCCGAGGGGCCTACTATGGCTACACCTTC
cdr3_aa: CASSFPGARGAYYGYTF
d_call: -
cdr3_length: 17
j_call: TRBJ1-2
v_call: TRBV7-2
clone_size: medium-sized

cdr3_nt: TGTGCCATCAGTGAGGGGTCGGGAAGCTATAATTCACCCCTCCACTTT
cdr3_aa: CAISEGSGSYNSPLHF
d_call: -
cdr3_length: 16
j_call: TRBJ1-6
v_call: TRBV10-3
clone_size: once

cdr3_nt: TGTGCCAGCAGTCTCGGGGACGAAGCTTTCTTT
cdr3_aa: CASSLGDEAFF
d_call: -
cdr3_length: 11
j_call: TRBJ1-1
v_call: TRBV12-3/TRBV12-4
clone_size: many

cdr3_nt: TGTGCCAGCAGTCCAGGGCCCACTGAAGCTTTCTTT
cdr3_aa: CASSPGPTEAFF
d_call: -
cdr3_length: 12
j_call: TRBJ1-1
v_call: TRBV6-1
clone_size: -

cdr3_nt: TGTGCCAGCAGCCAAAACCACGAGCAGTACTTC
cdr3_aa: CASSQNHEQYF
d_call: -
cdr3_length: 11
j_call: TRBJ2-7
v_call: TRBV7-2
clone_size: few

cdr3_nt: TGTGCCACCAGTGATTCCCTCAAACAGGGACTCTATAATTCACCCCTCCACTTT
cdr3_aa: CATSDSLKQGLYNSPLHF
d_call: -
cdr3_length: 18
j_call: TRBJ1-6
v_call: TRBV24-1
clone_size: few

cdr3_nt: TGCAGCGTTGACTTCGGCGGCAGACTATTTGATGGCTACACCTTC
cdr3_aa: CSVDFGGRLFDGYTF
d_call: -
cdr3_length: 15
j_call: TRBJ1-2
v_call: TRBV29-1
clone_size: -

cdr3_nt: TGTGCCATCAGTGAGTCCGGACAGGCGAATTCACCCCTCCACTTT
cdr3_aa: CAISESGQANSPLHF
d_call: TRBD1
cdr3_length: 15
j_call: TRBJ1-6
v_call: TRBV10-3
clone_size: many

cdr3_nt: TGTGCCAGCAGTCCCCGAAGGGACAGGGTCGAAAAACTGTTTTTT
cdr3_aa: CASSPRRDRVEKLFF
d_call: TRBD1
cdr3_length: 15
j_call: TRBJ1-4
v_call: TRBV27
clone_size: many

cdr3_nt: TGCGCCAGCAGCTTTATAGGGCGGAACACTGAAGCTTTCTTT
cdr3_aa: CASSFIGRNTEAFF
d_call: -
cdr3_length: 14
j_call: TRBJ1-1
v_call: TRBV5-1
clone_size: many

cdr3_nt: TGTGCCAGCAGTGATCGGACAGGAGGGGTCTCCTACGAGCAGTACTTC
cdr3_aa: CASSDRTGGVSYEQYF
d_call: -
cdr3_length: 16
j_call: TRBJ2-7
v_call: TRBV6-2/TRBV6-3
clone_size: few

cdr3_nt: TGCAGTGACGAGCGGGGGGACACAGATACGCAGTATTTT
cdr3_aa: CSDERGDTDTQYF
d_call: TRBD2
cdr3_length: 13
j_call: TRBJ2-3
v_call: TRBV20-1
clone_size: many

cdr3_nt: TGCGCCAGCAGCTTGGCTGGGAATTCACCCCTCCACTTT
cdr3_aa: CASSLAGNSPLHF
d_call: -
cdr3_length: 13
j_call: TRBJ1-6
v_call: TRBV5-1
clone_size: many

cdr3_nt: TGCAGTGCTAGCAACGGGGCATACGAGCAGTACTTC
cdr3_aa: CSASNGAYEQYF
d_call: -
cdr3_length: 12
j_call: TRBJ2-7
v_call: TRBV20-1
clone_size: many

cdr3_nt: TGTGCCAGCAGCGTAGAGGGCAGCTCCTACGAGCAGTACTTC
cdr3_aa: CASSVEGSSYEQYF
d_call: -
cdr3_length: 14
j_call: TRBJ2-7
v_call: TRBV9
clone_size: many

cdr3_nt: TGCAGCGTTGAAAGCCCGGCGGGACAGCAAGAGACCCAGTACTTC
cdr3_aa: CSVESPAGQQETQYF
d_call: -
cdr3_length: 15
j_call: TRBJ2-5
v_call: TRBV29-1
clone_size: -

cdr3_nt: TGTGCCAGCAGCGTAACAGCCTATGGCTACACCTTC
cdr3_aa: CASSVTAYGYTF
d_call: -
cdr3_length: 12
j_call: TRBJ1-2
v_call: TRBV5-6
clone_size: many

cdr3_nt: TGCAGTGCTAGGGACGGGAACAATGGCTACACCTTC
cdr3_aa: CSARDGNNGYTF
d_call: -
cdr3_length: 12
j_call: TRBJ1-2
v_call: TRBV20-1
clone_size: -

cdr3_nt: TGTGCCAGCAGCTCCGGGACCGCTGGAAACACCATATATTTT
cdr3_aa: CASSSGTAGNTIYF
d_call: -
cdr3_length: 14
j_call: TRBJ1-3
v_call: TRBV7-9
clone_size: many

cdr3_nt: TGTGCCAGCAGCTTAATAGTTTATCGACAGACGGGGGTCAATGAGCAGTTCTTC
cdr3_aa: CASSLIVYRQTGVNEQFF
d_call: -
cdr3_length: 18
j_call: TRBJ2-1
v_call: TRBV7-9
clone_size: many

cdr3_nt: TGTGCCAGCAGGCCAACAGGGGATGAGCAGTTCTTC
cdr3_aa: CASRPTGDEQFF
d_call: TRBD1
cdr3_length: 12
j_call: TRBJ2-1
v_call: TRBV7-9
clone_size: many

cdr3_nt: TGCAGTGCTTTACAGGGGGCTGGGAGCAATCAGCCCCAGCATTTT
cdr3_aa: CSALQGAGSNQPQHF
d_call: TRBD1
cdr3_length: 15
j_call: TRBJ1-5
v_call: TRBV20-1
clone_size: few

cdr3_nt: TGCGCCAGCAGCCAAGCCTCAGGGGGCAATCAGCCCCAGCATTTT
cdr3_aa: CASSQASGGNQPQHF
d_call: -
cdr3_length: 15
j_call: TRBJ1-5
v_call: TRBV4-1
clone_size: few

cdr3_nt: TGTGCCAGCTCACTTGTACAGGGTTTGAATGAAAAACTGTTTTTT
cdr3_aa: CASSLVQGLNEKLFF
d_call: -
cdr3_length: 15
j_call: TRBJ1-4
v_call: TRBV18
clone_size: -

cdr3_nt: TGCAGTGCTAGTATAACAGGGCAAGAGACCCAGTACTTC
cdr3_aa: CSASITGQETQYF
d_call: -
cdr3_length: 13
j_call: TRBJ2-5
v_call: TRBV20-1
clone_size: -

cdr3_nt: TGTGCCAGCAGTTTATTAGTAGGGGCAGATACAATGCGTGAGCAGTTCTTC
cdr3_aa: CASSLLVGADTMREQFF
d_call: -
cdr3_length: 17
j_call: TRBJ2-1
v_call: TRBV12-3/TRBV12-4
clone_size: -

cdr3_nt: TGCAGTGCAAAGAGCGGGGGTGACAATGAGCAGTTCTTC
cdr3_aa: CSAKSGGDNEQFF
d_call: TRBD2
cdr3_length: 13
j_call: TRBJ2-1
v_call: TRBV20-1
clone_size: many

cdr3_nt: TGTGCCTGGAGAAGGACAGTCTACAATGAGCAGTTCTTC
cdr3_aa: CAWRRTVYNEQFF
d_call: -
cdr3_length: 13
j_call: TRBJ2-1
v_call: TRBV30
clone_size: many

cdr3_nt: TGTGCCAGCAGTTACTCCGCCAAGACCTATGGCTACACCTTC
cdr3_aa: CASSYSAKTYGYTF
d_call: -
cdr3_length: 14
j_call: TRBJ1-2
v_call: TRBV6-2/TRBV6-3
clone_size: many

cdr3_nt: TGTGCCAGCAGTCAGAGCGGGGGGGTGTACAATGAGCAGTTCTTC
cdr3_aa: CASSQSGGVYNEQFF
d_call: TRBD2
cdr3_length: 15
j_call: TRBJ2-1
v_call: TRBV12-3/TRBV12-4
clone_size: many

cdr3_nt: TGTGCCAGCACGGGGGGGTTCGCAGATACGCAGTATTTT
cdr3_aa: CASTGGFADTQYF
d_call: TRBD2
cdr3_length: 13
j_call: TRBJ2-3
v_call: TRBV6-5
clone_size: few

cdr3_nt: TGTGCCAGCTCACCACCTCTCGGGGACCTCGAGAGGGATACGCAGTATTTT
cdr3_aa: CASSPPLGDLERDTQYF
d_call: -
cdr3_length: 17
j_call: TRBJ2-3
v_call: TRBV18
clone_size: -

cdr3_nt: TGTGCCAGCAGCACCGGGACAGGGGGGTACACTGAAGCTTTCTTT
cdr3_aa: CASSTGTGGYTEAFF
d_call: TRBD1
cdr3_length: 15
j_call: TRBJ1-1
v_call: TRBV7-8
clone_size: -

cdr3_nt: TGTGCCAGCAGCTTTCGGACCCTCGTACGGGTCTTCTACAATGAGCAGTTCTTC
cdr3_aa: CASSFRTLVRVFYNEQFF
d_call: -
cdr3_length: 18
j_call: TRBJ2-1
v_call: TRBV7-9
clone_size: many

cdr3_nt: TGTGCCAGCATCCAAACAACGGGGCCACAAGAGACCCAGTACTTC
cdr3_aa: CASIQTTGPQETQYF
d_call: -
cdr3_length: 15
j_call: TRBJ2-5
v_call: TRBV7-2
clone_size: few

cdr3_nt: TGCAGTGCCAGGACAGGGAGAGACTACAATGAGCAGTTCTTC
cdr3_aa: CSARTGRDYNEQFF
d_call: TRBD1
cdr3_length: 14
j_call: TRBJ2-1
v_call: TRBV20-1
clone_size: many

cdr3_nt: TGTGCCAGCAGCTTCCAAGAGACCCAGTACTTC
cdr3_aa: CASSFQETQYF
d_call: -
cdr3_length: 11
j_call: TRBJ2-5
v_call: TRBV12-3/TRBV12-4
clone_size: many

cdr3_nt: TGTGCCAGCAACCCTAGGAACACTGAAGCTTTCTTT
cdr3_aa: CASNPRNTEAFF
d_call: -
cdr3_length: 12
j_call: TRBJ1-1
v_call: TRBV12-3/TRBV12-4
clone_size: -